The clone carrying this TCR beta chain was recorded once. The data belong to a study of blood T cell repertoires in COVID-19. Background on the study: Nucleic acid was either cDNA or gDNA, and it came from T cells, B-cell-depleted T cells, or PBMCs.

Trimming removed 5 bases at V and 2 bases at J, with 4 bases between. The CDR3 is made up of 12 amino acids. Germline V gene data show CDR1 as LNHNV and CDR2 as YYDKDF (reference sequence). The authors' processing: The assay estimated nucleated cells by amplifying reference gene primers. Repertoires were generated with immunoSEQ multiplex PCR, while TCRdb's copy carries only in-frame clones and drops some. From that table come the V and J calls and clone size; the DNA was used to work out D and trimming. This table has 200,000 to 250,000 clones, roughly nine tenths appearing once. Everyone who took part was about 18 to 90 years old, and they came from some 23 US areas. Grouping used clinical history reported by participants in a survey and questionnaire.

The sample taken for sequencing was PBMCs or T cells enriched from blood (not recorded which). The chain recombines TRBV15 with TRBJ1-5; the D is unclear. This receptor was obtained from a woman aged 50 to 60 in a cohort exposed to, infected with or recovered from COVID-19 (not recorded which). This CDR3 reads CATSPGNQPQHF. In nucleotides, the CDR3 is TGTGCCACCAGCCCGGGCAATCAGCCCCAGCATTTT. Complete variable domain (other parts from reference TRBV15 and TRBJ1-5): DAMVIQNPRYQVTQFGKPVTLSCSQTLNHNVMYWYQQKSSQAPKLLFHYYDKDFNNEADTPDNFQSRRPNTSFCFLDIRSPGLGDTAMYLCATSPGNQPQHFGDGTRLSIL.